This entry lists 27 T cell receptor beta chains sequenced from one sample in a study of blood T cell repertoires in COVID-19 (dated by TCRdb to 2018 to 2021). Libraries came from the immunoSEQ multiplex PCR assay. TCRdb limited this immuneACCESS table to in-frame rearrangements with V and J called. A share of clones is missing; checked studies link under half to unresolved V genes, and the rest is unexplained. Within this sample are a few hundred thousand clones, with about 89% of them counted one time only. Clones ranked in the top ten supply more than 0.75% of the sample. The sequencing input was peripheral blood. These TCRs come from a young man with acute or convalescent COVID-19.

J is TRBJ2-2 and V is TRBV12-5; TRBD1 matches 7 bases. The CDR3 covers 13 residues. V dropped 7 bases and J dropped 9; count of bases not matched to a gene: 8. Germline V gives CDR1 LGHNT, CDR2 FRNRAP. CDR3 sequence reads: CASARDRVRELFF. The CDR3 region has the DNA TGTGCTAGTGCCAGAGACAGGGTCAGGGAGCTGTTTTTT.

V usage is TRBV19 and J usage is TRBJ2-2; D ambiguous. This CDR3 is built from 12 residues. CDR1 is LNHDA and CDR2 is SQIVND in the germline V gene (reference sequence). Trimming left V 3 bases short and J 6 bases short, with 5 bases between. The CDR3 sequence is CASSIRAGELFF. The CDR3 DNA follows: TGTGCCAGTAGTATTCGAGCCGGGGAGCTGTTTTTT.

The rearrangement links TRBV18 to TRBJ2-7, with 7 positions matching TRBD1. CDR1 and CDR2 (germline): KGHSH, LQKENI. The CDR3 covers 14 residues. Trimming cost V 3 bases and J 2 bases; bases outside gene matches: 4. The DNA for the CDR3 is TGTGCCAGCTCACCGGGGACAGTACCCTACGAGCAGTACTTC. It translates to CASSPGTVPYEQYF. Looking up the rest from reference TRBV18 and TRBJ2-7 gives the full variable domain: NAGVMQNPRHLVRRRGQEARLRCSPMKGHSHVYWYRQLPEEGLKFMVYLQKENIIDESGMPKERFSAEFPKEGPSILRIQQVVRGDSAAYFCASSPGTVPYEQYFGPGTRLTVT.

This sequence joins TRBV11-2 and TRBJ1-2, with 7 bases lining up with TRBD1. The CDR3 contains 14 residues. With 4 bases clipped from V and 3 bases from J, the junction kept 5 bases outside the gene matches. CDR1 SGHAT and CDR2 FQNNGV come from the germline V gene. The CDR3 DNA reads as TGTGCCAGCAGCTCAAGACAGGGCGACTATGGCTACACCTTC. It is translated as CASSSRQGDYGYTF.

This clone has a single count. The gene calls are TRBV5-1 and TRBJ2-2; D is undetermined. This CDR3 spans 15 amino acids. The V end lost 0 bases, the J end lost 4 bases, and 10 bases lay between the germline ends. CDR1 is SGHRS, CDR2 YFSETQ, per germline. This chain's CDR3 is CASSLGGSPTGELFF. The CDR3, as DNA: TGCGCCAGCAGCTTGGGAGGCAGCCCCACCGGGGAGCTGTTTTTT.

V gene TRBV7-9 combines with J gene TRBJ2-3, with a possible D match to TRBD2 (6 bases). Trimming took 5 bases from V and 6 from J, leaving 21 bases between them. CDR3 length: 16 amino acids. From germline, CDR1 is SEHNR and CDR2 FQNEAQ (reference sequence). The CDR3 region is CASSAFPGESPDTQYF. Here the CDR3 DNA reads TGTGCCAGCAGCGCATTCCCGGGGGAATCCCCCGATACGCAGTATTTT.

V gene TRBV18 combines with J gene TRBJ1-6, with D possibly being TRBD1 (5 bases). CDR3 length equals 15 residues. Per the germline V gene, CDR1 is KGHSH and CDR2 is LQKENI. V lost 6 bases, J lost 7 bases, and 16 bases lay in between. CDR3 amino acids: CASSREGLANSPLHF. The CDR3 region has the DNA TGTGCCAGCTCGCGGGAGGGGTTGGCGAATTCACCCCTCCACTTT.

The chain couples TRBV4-2 to TRBJ1-2; 7 bases are shared with TRBD1. The CDR3 sequence is 19 residues long. The germline V gene encodes CDR1 LGHNA and CDR2 YNFKEQ. Trimming removed 3 bases from V and 0 bases from J; junction bases left unmatched: 16. The CDR3, as DNA: TGTGCCAGCAGCCAGCTTTTAACCCGGACAGGTCAAGCTAACTATGGCTACACCTTC. This codes for CASSQLLTRTGQANYGYTF.

The chain joins TRBV27 to TRBJ2-1, with D possibly matching TRBD2 (5 bases). Germline CDR1 MNHEY, CDR2 SMNVEV (reference sequence). Trimming took 1 base from V and 9 from J, leaving 19 bases between them. This CDR3 is 16 amino acids long. The CDR3 is CASSLYGRAAGREQFF. CDR3 nucleotides: TGTGCCAGCAGTTTATATGGGCGGGCAGCCGGGCGTGAGCAGTTCTTC.

This rearrangement joins TRBV7-9 to TRBJ2-3; 7 nucleotides match TRBD1. Germline trimming cut 5 bases from V and 1 base from J; bases unmatched to any gene: 6. The CDR3 is 15 amino acids. Germline CDR1 and CDR2: SEHNR and FQNEAQ (reference sequence). The CDR3 region has the DNA TGTGCCAGCAGCCGCAACACAGGGGGCACAGATACGCAGTATTTT. Its protein is CASSRNTGGTDTQYF.

The chain combines TRBV30 with TRBJ1-5, with D uncertain. This CDR3 is built from 12 residues. CDR1 and CDR2 from the germline V gene are GTSNPN and SVGIG (reference sequence). Trimming removed 0 bases from V and 7 bases from J, with 7 bases in between. The CDR3 sequence: CAWSVSRQPQHF. CDR3 DNA: TGTGCCTGGAGTGTAAGTCGGCAGCCCCAGCATTTT.

The chain links TRBV14 to TRBJ2-2, with D possibly TRBD2 on 5 matching bases. The V end lost 2 bases, the J end lost 5 bases, and 6 bases lay between the germline ends. This CDR3 spans 13 amino acids. Germline V lookup: CDR1 SGHDN, CDR2 FVKESK. CDR3 amino acids: CASSQRDTGELFF. In DNA, the CDR3 is TGTGCCAGCAGCCAACGGGATACCGGGGAGCTGTTTTTT.

This chain joins TRBV27 and TRBJ2-7; perhaps TRBD2 as D (5 bases). Trimming removed 4 bases at V and 5 bases at J, with 15 bases between. The length of the CDR3 is 14 residues. Germline V gene lookup returns CDR1 MNHEY and CDR2 SMNVEV (reference sequence). The CDR3 DNA sequence: TGTGCCAGCAGTTCCCCCGGTCGAGGGAACGAGCAGTACTTC. Protein: CASSSPGRGNEQYF.

The chain couples TRBV12-3 or TRBV12-4 to TRBJ2-7; D uncertain. The CDR3 extends over 11 amino acids. V lost 5 bases to trimming and J lost 3 bases, with 5 bases between them. The chain's CDR3 is CASSRDYEQYF. The CDR3 coding sequence is TGTGCCAGCAGTAGAGACTACGAGCAGTACTTC.

The rearrangement links TRBV11-3 to TRBJ2-1, with 12 bases lining up with TRBD1. The length of the CDR3 is 15 residues. The germline V gene has CDR1 SGHNT and CDR2 YENEEA. V was pared by 4 bases and J by 12 bases, with 10 bases of the junction left unmatched. The CDR3 loop is CASSSGTGGFRVQFF. DNA of the CDR3: TGTGCCAGCAGCTCCGGGACAGGGGGCTTTAGAGTGCAGTTCTTC.

The chain links TRBV2 to TRBJ1-5; possibly TRBD1 for D (6 bases). Germline V CDR1 and CDR2: SNHLY, FYNNEI. Trimming pared 5 bases from V and 2 bases from J, leaving 13 bases between. This CDR3 region has 15 residues. The CDR3 coding sequence is TGTGCCAGCAGTTCCAAGGGGGTTGGCAATCAGCCCCAGCATTTT. This sequence encodes CASSSKGVGNQPQHF.

This clone was counted a few times. The chain employs TRBV30 and TRBJ2-3; TRBD1 agrees at 7 bases. The CDR3 length is 14 residues. Germline CDR1 is GTSNPN and CDR2 is SVGIG (reference sequence). V lost 7 bases to trimming and J lost 1 base; unmatched junction nucleotides: 8. The CDR3 region is CALTGNRRTDTQYF. The CDR3 nucleotides read TGTGCCTTGACAGGGAATCGTCGCACAGATACGCAGTATTTT.

The rearrangement joins TRBV7-3 to TRBJ1-1; D not resolved. V lost 1 base and J lost 0, with 3 bases in between. Germline V gives CDR1 SGHTA, CDR2 FQGTGA. CDR3 size: 13 residues. For the CDR3, the DNA is TGTGCCAGCAGCTTAATAGTGAACACTGAAGCTTTCTTT. Its translation: CASSLIVNTEAFF.

J is TRBJ1-2 and V is TRBV27; a possible D gene is TRBD1 (6 bases). The CDR3 has 15 amino acids. Trimming removed 2 bases from V and 3 bases from J, with 13 bases in between. Germline V lookup: CDR1 MNHEY, CDR2 SMNVEV (reference sequence). The CDR3 region has the DNA TGTGCCAGCAGTTTACGGATTGAGGGGGACTATGGCTACACCTTC. Amino acid sequence: CASSLRIEGDYGYTF.

The table lists this clone with a few counts. The rearrangement uses TRBV5-1 and TRBJ1-2; 7 bases fit TRBD1. V dropped 4 bases and J dropped 1; count of bases not matched to a gene: 10. This CDR3 region has 16 residues. Germline CDR1 and CDR2: SGHRS and YFSETQ. This CDR3 is CASSPGVGQINYGYTF. The CDR3 DNA reads TGCGCCAGCAGCCCGGGGGTGGGACAGATTAACTATGGCTACACCTTC.

In its sample, this clone was seen once. The CDR3 DNA sequence: TGTGCCAGCAGTCCCCATCGCAGGGCTGAAGCTTTCTTT. Its protein is CASSPHRRAEAFF. V is TRBV27 and J is TRBJ1-1; possibly TRBD1 for D (5 bases). Germline lookup yields CDR1 MNHEY and CDR2 SMNVEV (reference sequence). The CDR3 has 13 amino acids. V dropped 5 bases and J dropped 6 bases, with 13 bases sitting between them.

This rearrangement joins TRBV24-1 to TRBJ2-3; TRBD1 aligns across 9 bases. Germline V gene data show CDR1 as KGHDR and CDR2 as SFDVKD. V shed 2 bases, J shed 3 bases, and the junction held 5 bases outside the gene matches. The CDR3 consists of 16 residues. DNA of the CDR3: TGTGCCACCAGTGATTCTACAGGGGGCGCGACAGATACGCAGTATTTT. Protein product: CATSDSTGGATDTQYF.

This clone came up a few times. The chain uses TRBV7-3 and TRBJ2-1; TRBD1 is a possible D gene (6 bases). CDR1 and CDR2 from the germline V gene are SGHTA and FQGTGA. The CDR3 spans 13 residues. The V gene lost 3 bases and the J gene lost 6 bases, with 9 bases spanning the gap. DNA of the CDR3: TGTGCCAGCAGCTTTTCACAGGGCAATGAGCAGTTCTTC. Protein: CASSFSQGNEQFF.

This clone was seen once. This chain joins TRBV5-1 and TRBJ1-2; no clear D gene. Trimming removed 3 bases from V and 0 bases from J, with 6 bases in between. The CDR3 runs to 13 residues. Germline V gene data show CDR1 as SGHRS and CDR2 as YFSETQ. The CDR3 DNA reads as TGCGCCAGCAGCTCCATAGCTAACTATGGCTACACCTTC. Amino acids: CASSSIANYGYTF. The full variable domain, in which reference TRBV5-1 and TRBJ1-2 provide the parts outside the CDR3, is KAGVTQTPRYLIKTRGQQVTLSCSPISGHRSVSWYQQTPGQGLQFLFEYFSETQRNKGNFPGRFSGRQFSNSRSEMNVSTLELGDSALYLCASSSIANYGYTFGSGTRLTVV.

This clone occurred a few times. The rearrangement joins TRBV5-5 to TRBJ1-1; D uncertain. This CDR3 region has 14 residues. V lost 4 bases and J 5 bases, leaving 15 bases between the germline ends. Looked up from germline, CDR1 is SGHKS and CDR2 is YYEKEE (reference sequence). The CDR3 spells CASSMEEGKTEAFF. The CDR3 coding sequence is TGTGCCAGCAGCATGGAGGAGGGAAAAACTGAAGCTTTCTTT.

This clone showed up many times. The J gene is TRBJ2-3, the V gene TRBV6-4; a possible D gene is TRBD1 (5 bases). This CDR3 region has 14 residues. The V gene's germline CDR1 is MRHNA and CDR2 SNTAGT. V dropped 0 bases and J dropped 2 bases, with 6 bases sitting between them. The CDR3 reads CASSDSGATDTQYF. For the CDR3, the DNA is TGTGCCAGCAGTGACTCAGGGGCCACAGATACGCAGTATTTT.

The chain is built from TRBV10-2 and TRBJ2-1, with TRBD2 as a possible D gene (5 bases). The V end was cut by 7 bases, the J end by 3 bases, with 10 bases between. Germline CDR1 WSHSY, CDR2 SAAADI. CDR3 length equals 13 residues. The CDR3 protein is CASTEAYYNEQFF. CDR3 sequence (DNA): TGCGCCAGCACGGAGGCGTACTACAATGAGCAGTTCTTC.